Presented here are 27 T cell receptor beta chains from one specimen sequenced in a study of OX40 agonist ivuxolimab in advanced cancers. The repertoire was sequenced with immunoSEQ multiplex PCR; TCRdb's copy has only in-frame clones and lacks some. The sample carries about 17,000 clones, 73% recorded once. The input for sequencing was CD4+ or CD8+ T cells sorted from blood, taken in a trial of the OX40 agonist ivuxolimab. These receptors came from an adult with an advanced solid tumor such as melanoma, head and neck, liver or kidney cancer.

The chain links TRBV27 to TRBJ2-1; D not resolved. Trimming took off 2 bases at V and 0 bases at J, with 8 bases between the two ends. The CDR3 has 15 residues. Germline lookup yields CDR1 MNHEY and CDR2 SMNVEV (reference sequence). CDR3 sequence: CASSLADGSYNEQFF. CDR3 coding DNA: TGTGCCAGCAGTTTAGCGGACGGCTCCTACAATGAGCAGTTCTTC.

CDR3 sequence reads: CASSKGLAGVNGELFF. CDR3 sequence (DNA): TGTGCCAGTAGTAAGGGACTAGCGGGAGTGAACGGGGAGCTGTTTTTT. The J gene is TRBJ2-2, the V gene TRBV19; TRBD2 matches 14 bases. The junction had 5 bases not matched to a gene; V was cut back by 4 bases and J by 7 bases. Germline assignment: CDR1 LNHDA and CDR2 SQIVND (reference sequence). CDR3 length: 16 residues.

This clone was observed a few times. V and J are TRBV5-6 and TRBJ1-2; D uncertain. This CDR3 is built from 14 residues. Germline CDR1 reads SGHDT; CDR2 reads YYEEEE. Trimming cost V 0 bases and J 3 bases, with 9 bases left between them. CDR3 DNA sequence: TGTGCCAGCAGCTTGGGTAGGCTATACTATGGCTACACCTTC. It translates to CASSLGRLYYGYTF.

This clone was seen only a few times. This chain connects TRBV21-1 to TRBJ2-7; whether TRBD1, the table's D call, matches the DNA was not checked. TRBV21-1 is termed a pseudogene. The length of the CDR3 is 13 residues. Written as DNA, the CDR3 is TGTGCCAGCAGCGGCAGATATCATTACGAGCAGTACTTC. The encoded protein is CASSGRYHYEQYF.

This rearrangement joins TRBV15 to TRBJ2-7, with a possible D match to TRBD1 (5 bases). Between the trimmed V and J ends, which lost 0 bases and 6 bases, there was a span of 9 bases. This CDR3 region has 13 residues. CDR1 is LNHNV and CDR2 is YYDKDF in the germline V gene (reference sequence). The CDR3 here is CATSREKGLEQYF. CDR3 DNA sequence: TGTGCCACCAGCAGAGAGAAGGGGCTCGAGCAGTACTTC.

This rearrangement joins TRBV10-3 to TRBJ2-7; the match to TRBD2 covers 7 bases. The germline V gene has CDR1 ENHRY and CDR2 SYGVKD. The CDR3 contains 15 residues. Trimming at V came to 1 base and at J to 2 bases, leaving 5 bases not matched to a gene. CDR3 sequence reads: CAISEWASGTYEQYF. The CDR3 DNA is TGTGCCATCAGTGAGTGGGCTAGCGGCACCTACGAGCAGTACTTC.

A remark on this clone: One end of the junction is discordant with germline, which a read error may explain. The V call is TRBV11-2, the J call TRBJ2-1; D is perhaps TRBD2 (6 bases). CDR3 size: 13 residues. Germline CDR1 reads SGHAT; CDR2 reads FQNNGV. In nucleotides, the CDR3 is TGTGCCAGCAGTTTAGCGGTGACCGGTGAGCAGTTCTTC. As protein: CASSLAVTGEQFF.

The V call is TRBV11-3, the J call TRBJ2-1; D is undetermined. This CDR3 comprises 9 residues. Germline V gene sequence: CDR1 SGHNT, CDR2 YENEEA. The V end was cut by 4 bases, the J end by 15 bases, with 7 bases between. The CDR3 here is CASSSPLFF. Here the CDR3 DNA reads TGTGCCAGCAGCTCCCCCTTGTTCTTC.

This clone was picked up a small number of times. V and J are TRBV7-9 and TRBJ2-1; possible D gene TRBD2, 6 bases. Germline CDR1 is SEHNR and CDR2 is FQNEAQ (reference sequence). The CDR3 extends over 15 amino acids. V was cut by 2 bases and J by 5 bases, with 13 bases left in between. The CDR3 spells CASSLLGTGDNEQFF. Here the CDR3 DNA reads TGTGCCAGCAGCTTACTGGGGACTGGGGACAATGAGCAGTTCTTC.

The chain recombines TRBV19 with TRBJ2-1, with no clear D. The germline V gene has CDR1 LNHDA and CDR2 SQIVND (reference sequence). The CDR3 is 13 residues long. V lost 4 bases and J 8 bases, leaving 12 bases between the germline ends. DNA for the CDR3: TGTGCCAGTAGTAAGGTTCAGAAGGATGAGCAGTTCTTC. It codes for CASSKVQKDEQFF. The full variable domain, with the rest looked up from reference TRBV19 and TRBJ2-1, is DGGITQSPKYLFRKEGQNVTLSCEQNLNHDAMYWYRQDPGQGLRLIYYSQIVNDFQKGDIAEGYSVSREKKESFPLTVTSAQKNPTAFYLCASSKVQKDEQFFGPGTRLTVL.

The chain employs TRBV4-3 and TRBJ2-7; D remains unclear. This CDR3 is built from 14 residues. Germline V gene data show CDR1 as LGHNA and CDR2 as YSLEER. V shed 3 bases and J shed 0 bases, with 9 bases lying between them. DNA of the CDR3: TGCGCCAGCAGCCAGGTTCGATCCTCCTACGAGCAGTACTTC. This encodes CASSQVRSSYEQYF.

Regarding this clone: This same CDR3 is encoded by further DNA sequences in the sample. The V gene is TRBV4-1, the J gene TRBJ2-7; D is possibly TRBD1 (6 bases). From germline, CDR1 is MGHRA and CDR2 YSYEKL. V was pared by 0 bases and J by 2 bases, with 8 bases between. This CDR3 comprises 14 residues. CDR3 amino acids: CASSQDRGPYEQYF. For the CDR3, the DNA is TGCGCCAGCAGCCAAGACAGGGGTCCCTACGAGCAGTACTTC.

This chain uses TRBV6-7 with TRBJ1-1; D unresolved. TRBV6-7 is labeled an ORF, and its function is uncertain. Trimming left V 2 bases short and J 6 bases short, with 10 bases between. This CDR3 has 13 residues. The CDR3 region is CASSYTGVSEAFF. The CDR3 DNA reads TGTGCCAGCAGTTACACCGGTGTTTCTGAAGCTTTCTTT.

V gene TRBV19 combines with J gene TRBJ2-1, with TRBD1 matching 10 bases. V shed 5 bases, J shed 6 bases, and the junction held 10 bases outside the gene matches. The length of the CDR3 is 16 residues. Germline CDR1 is LNHDA and CDR2 is SQIVND (reference sequence). The CDR3 protein is CASSSLDRGRANEQFF. The CDR3 DNA sequence: TGTGCCAGTAGTTCACTAGACAGGGGGCGTGCCAATGAGCAGTTCTTC.

J is TRBJ1-1 and V is TRBV4-1; unclear D gene. Trimming removed 0 bases from V and 0 bases from J, with 8 bases in between. The CDR3 spans 15 residues. Per germline, CDR1 MGHRA and CDR2 YSYEKL. The CDR3 nucleotides read TGCGCCAGCAGCCAAGAACTTGTCATGAACACTGAAGCTTTCTTT. It codes for CASSQELVMNTEAFF.

The table lists this clone with a few counts. The chain recombines TRBV4-3 with TRBJ1-1, with D possibly matching TRBD1 (5 bases). The germline V and J ends were trimmed by 2 bases and 4 bases, with 11 bases remaining between them. The CDR3 totals 14 residues. Germline V lookup: CDR1 LGHNA, CDR2 YSLEER. In DNA form, the CDR3 reads TGCGCCAGCAGCCAAAAGACAGAGCGCACTGAAGCTTTCTTT. As protein: CASSQKTERTEAFF.

CDR3 loop: CASSLSTGYTEAFF. The CDR3 nucleotides read TGTGCCAGCAGTTTATCAACAGGGTACACTGAAGCTTTCTTT. The genes are TRBV28 and TRBJ1-1; possibly TRBD1 for D (6 bases). V lost 1 base, J lost 3 bases, and 9 bases lay in between. The CDR3 contains 14 residues. CDR1 is MDHEN, CDR2 SYDVKM, per germline.

This clone appeared a few times. This chain uses TRBV7-3 with TRBJ2-5, with 7 bases aligning to TRBD2. This CDR3 spans 14 amino acids. Germline loops: CDR1 SGHTA, CDR2 FQGTGA. Losses at the gene ends were 1 base for V and 3 bases for J; bases not matched to a gene: 2. The CDR3 here is CASSLIAGEETQYF. CDR3 DNA: TGTGCCAGCAGCTTAATCGCGGGAGAAGAGACCCAGTACTTC.

CDR3 bases: TGTGCCAGCAGCACTAACACAGGACTGACCTTC. Protein: CASSTNTGLTF. The chain uses TRBV9 and TRBJ1-2; TRBD1 is a possible D gene (5 bases). Germline V gene lookup returns CDR1 SGDLS and CDR2 YYNGEE. The V and J ends lost 4 bases and 14 bases respectively, with 15 bases between them. This CDR3 comprises 11 residues. The variable domain in full, completed from reference TRBV9 and TRBJ1-2, reads DSGVTQTPKHLITATGQRVTLRCSPRSGDLSVYWYQQSLDQGLQFLIQYYNGEERAKGNILERFSAQQFPDLHSELNLSSLELGDSALYFCASSTNTGLTFGSGTRLTVV.

This clone is medium-sized in the sample. The chain joins TRBV19 to TRBJ2-3; tentatively, D is TRBD1 (5 bases). CDR3 size: 12 residues. The V and J ends lost 6 bases and 5 bases respectively, with 9 bases between them. Germline loops: CDR1 LNHDA, CDR2 SQIVND (reference sequence). DNA for the CDR3: TGTGCCAGTAGGCAGGGTGTAGATACGCAGTATTTT. This sequence encodes CASRQGVDTQYF.

This rearrangement joins TRBV4-2 to TRBJ2-7, with a possible D match to TRBD2 (5 bases). Trimming shortened V by 2 bases and J by 0 bases, and 14 bases separated the two germline ends. The CDR3 consists of 16 residues. Germline lookup yields CDR1 LGHNA and CDR2 YNFKEQ. The DNA of the CDR3 is TGTGCCAGCAGCCAAAGCTTGGACTTCACCTCCTACGAGCAGTACTTC. Its protein is CASSQSLDFTSYEQYF.

This clone was detected only a few times. The J gene is TRBJ2-7, the V gene TRBV5-4; TRBD2 is a possible D gene (7 bases). V gave up 7 bases and J gave up 7 bases, with 18 bases separating them. Germline CDR1 reads SGHNT; CDR2 reads YYREEE (reference sequence). The length of the CDR3 is 13 residues. This CDR3 reads CASRWGGLGEQYF. DNA for the CDR3: TGTGCCAGCCGATGGGGGGGCCTAGGGGAGCAGTACTTC.

The chain links TRBV27 to TRBJ2-1; tentative D call: TRBD2 (7 bases). This CDR3 has 15 amino acids. CDR1 is MNHEY and CDR2 is SMNVEV in the germline V gene (reference sequence). The V and J ends lost 0 bases and 9 bases respectively, with 15 bases between them. DNA for the CDR3: TGTGCCAGCAGTTTATCGGGGGGAGGGGGGCCTGAGCAGTTCTTC. Translation gives CASSLSGGGGPEQFF.

This chain connects TRBV28 to TRBJ1-1; no clear D. The CDR3 is 15 amino acids. Trimming cost V 2 bases and J 4 bases, with 14 bases left between them. Germline loops: CDR1 MDHEN, CDR2 SYDVKM. This CDR3 reads CASSLGKGVGTEAFF. CDR3 bases: TGTGCCAGCAGTTTAGGGAAGGGAGTCGGCACTGAAGCTTTCTTT.

The DNA of the CDR3 is TGTGCCAGCAGCTTATACGGCGGGAGTCGCCTCAATGAGCAGTTCTTC. Translated, it gives CASSLYGGSRLNEQFF. The rearrangement links TRBV7-6 to TRBJ2-1, with 7 bases fitting TRBD2. In germline, CDR1 is SGHVS, CDR2 FNYEAQ. The V gene end was trimmed by 2 bases and the J gene end by 6 bases; junction bases not matched to a gene: 10. This CDR3 has 16 amino acids.

The chain employs TRBV9 and TRBJ2-1; 13 bases agree with TRBD2. The germline V gene has CDR1 SGDLS and CDR2 YYNGEE. The CDR3 sequence is 17 residues long. After removal of 4 bases from V and 4 bases from J, the junction contained 8 bases not matched to a gene. The DNA of the CDR3 is TGTGCCAGCAGCCCCCGGACTAGCGGGAGAGGGTACAATGAGCAGTTCTTC. Its translation is CASSPRTSGRGYNEQFF.

The chain is built from TRBV25-1 and TRBJ2-1, with D perhaps matching TRBD1 (6 bases). Deletions cut 3 bases from V and 7 bases from J, with 16 bases between. The germline CDR1 and CDR2 sequences are MGHDK and SYGVNS. CDR3 length: 15 amino acids. CDR3: CASSDRGQGWNEQFF. For the CDR3, the DNA is TGTGCCAGCAGTGATCGGGGTCAGGGGTGGAATGAGCAGTTCTTC.